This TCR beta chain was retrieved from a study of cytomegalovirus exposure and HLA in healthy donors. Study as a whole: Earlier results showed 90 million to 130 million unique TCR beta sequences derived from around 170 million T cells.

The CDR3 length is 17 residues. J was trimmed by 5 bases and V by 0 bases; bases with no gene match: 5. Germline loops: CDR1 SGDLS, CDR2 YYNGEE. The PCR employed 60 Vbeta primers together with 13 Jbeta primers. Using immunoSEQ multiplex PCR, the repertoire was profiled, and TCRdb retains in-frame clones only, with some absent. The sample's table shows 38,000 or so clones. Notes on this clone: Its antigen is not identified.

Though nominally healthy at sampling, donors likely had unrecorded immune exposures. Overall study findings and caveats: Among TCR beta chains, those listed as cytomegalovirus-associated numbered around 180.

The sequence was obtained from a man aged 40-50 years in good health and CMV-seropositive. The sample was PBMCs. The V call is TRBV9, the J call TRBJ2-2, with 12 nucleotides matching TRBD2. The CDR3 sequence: CASSVEVTSGSTGELFF. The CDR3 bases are TGTGCCAGCAGCGTAGAGGTGACTAGCGGGAGTACCGGGGAGCTGTTTTTT. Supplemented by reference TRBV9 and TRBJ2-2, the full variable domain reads DSGVTQTPKHLITATGQRVTLRCSPRSGDLSVYWYQQSLDQGLQFLIQYYNGEERAKGNILERFSAQQFPDLHSELNLSSLELGDSALYFCASSVEVTSGSTGELFFGEGSRLTVL.